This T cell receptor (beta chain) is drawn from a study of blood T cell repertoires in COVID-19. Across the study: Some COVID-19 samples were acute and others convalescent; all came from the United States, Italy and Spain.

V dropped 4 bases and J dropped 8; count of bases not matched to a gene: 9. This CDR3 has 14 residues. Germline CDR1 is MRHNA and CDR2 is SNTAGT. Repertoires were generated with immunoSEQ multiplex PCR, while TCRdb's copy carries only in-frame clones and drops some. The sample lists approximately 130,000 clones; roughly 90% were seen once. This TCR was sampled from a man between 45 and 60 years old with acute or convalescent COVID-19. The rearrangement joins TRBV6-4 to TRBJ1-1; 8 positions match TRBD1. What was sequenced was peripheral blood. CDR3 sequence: CASSGRDRPREAFF. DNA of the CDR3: TGTGCCAGCAGTGGTCGGGACAGGCCACGGGAAGCTTTCTTT.